Described below is a single TCR beta chain sequence and its context. Its antigen is still unknown. No base quality values were provided; no much bigger clone lies one nucleotide off. From the germline V gene, CDR1 is MNHEY and CDR2 is SVGAGI. The germline ends are 12 bases apart after V is trimmed by 0 bases and J by 1 base. Taken from cysteine to phenylalanine, the CDR3 has 16 residues. CDR3 DNA only is kept here, 48 bases in frame from base 1. Each collaborating institution followed its own protocols to collect whole blood in K2EDTA tubes. Collaborator samples were shipped for TCRbeta analysis as frozen whole blood, isolated PBMCs, or DNA extracted from either sample type. The immunoSEQ Assay, a bias-controlled multiplex PCR, was used to amplify TCRbeta CDR3 regions from genomic DNA. The study's own analysis went as follows. The number of nucleated cells in each sample was estimated from the amplification of reference gene primers within the assay. Sequence reads were collapsed and filtered to measure the absolute abundance of every unique TCRbeta CDR3 rearrangement. For each sample, productive Simpson clonality was calculated as the square root of Simpson's diversity index over productive rearrangements. TCRdb retrieved this table from immuneACCESS and kept in-frame rearrangements only. Not all clones are present; in checked studies, unresolved V genes account for under half, and no reason is known for the remainder. V and J calls and clone size are copied from that table; D and trimming were computed from the DNA. For this sample there are approximately 63,000 clones; around 86% appear just once. Approximately 1.3% of the sample goes to the ten largest clones.

The data originate from a study of blood T cell repertoires in COVID-19 (TCRdb year 2020). Concerning the study at large: Samples covering the acute and convalescent phases of COVID-19 were provided by collaborators in the United States, Italy and Spain. Samples were obtained from the ongoing ImmuneRACE study (first 160 participants) and from 1,254 subjects provided by 6 global collaborators. Where available, HLA class I and class II types were taken from metadata supplied by the sample provider and were not determined by assay-based typing. A freely available public database, intended as a resource for researchers studying the immune response to SARS-CoV-2, is where the repertoires were released. The dataset comprised deeply sampled blood TCRbeta repertoires from subjects exposed to, actively infected with, or recovered from COVID-19. The material from the prospective study consisted of cDNA or gDNA derived from T cells, B-cell-depleted T cells, or PBMCs. The sample metadata nearly always contained a de-identified subject ID, COVID-19 status, age in years and sex. Overall results and qualifications from the work: The amount of clinical and demographic metadata varied by source and participant and was provided uncurated.

The receptor's source is an elderly woman with acute or convalescent COVID-19. The sequence is built from TRBV6-5 and TRBJ1-1; TRBD1 might be the D gene, on 5 matching bases. The sample comprised peripheral blood. CDR3 reads: CASSYSIGVGNTEAFF. The nucleotide sequence reads as follows: TGTGCCAGCAGTTACTCGATAGGGGTCGGGAACACTGAAGCTTTCTTT.